The 10 T cell receptor beta chains below were found in one sample sequenced in a study of PD-1 blockade in classical Hodgkin lymphoma. Profiled with immunoSEQ multiplex PCR; TCRdb holds only in-frame clones, not every one. The data hold 150,000 or so clones, with 78% observed a single time. In every patient, relapse followed autologous stem cell transplantation, while exposure to brentuximab vedotin differed. The sample here was peripheral blood mononuclear cells (PBMCs), taken before the second cycle of nivolumab. The receptor set was obtained from a human donor with classical Hodgkin lymphoma.

The chain joins TRBV19 to TRBJ2-1; TRBD2 agrees at 14 bases. CDR1 is LNHDA, CDR2 SQIVND, per germline (reference sequence). The CDR3 has 17 amino acids. V gave up 3 bases and J gave up 7 bases; unmatched junction bases: 8. CDR3 sequence: CASSINAGTSGSNEQFF. The CDR3 nucleotides read TGTGCCAGTAGTATTAACGCCGGGACTAGCGGGAGTAATGAGCAGTTCTTC. The entire variable domain, with the rest obtained from reference TRBV19 and TRBJ2-1, is as follows: DGGITQSPKYLFRKEGQNVTLSCEQNLNHDAMYWYRQDPGQGLRLIYYSQIVNDFQKGDIAEGYSVSREKKESFPLTVTSAQKNPTAFYLCASSINAGTSGSNEQFFGPGTRLTVL.

The V call is TRBV4-2, the J call TRBJ2-7; D is ambiguous. CDR3 length equals 16 residues. V was pared by 0 bases and J by 2 bases, with 14 bases between. The germline CDR1 and CDR2 sequences are LGHNA and YNFKEQ. The CDR3 is CASSQDPGGPTYEQYF. CDR3 nucleotide sequence: TGTGCCAGCAGCCAAGATCCGGGCGGACCAACCTACGAGCAGTACTTC.

This chain uses TRBV7-3 with TRBJ1-4; D is ambiguous. The CDR3 consists of 16 residues. CDR1 SGHTA and CDR2 FQGTGA come from the germline V gene. Trimming removed 0 bases from V and 2 bases from J, with 10 bases in between. CDR3: CASSLTPVATNEKLFF. For the CDR3, the DNA is TGTGCCAGCAGCTTAACCCCGGTGGCGACTAATGAAAAACTGTTTTTT.

This clone showed up just a few times. The junction and the germline gene differ at one end; a read error may be behind it. The rearrangement uses TRBV6-1 and TRBJ1-1; D might be TRBD1 (6 bases). CDR3 size: 13 residues. CDR1 and CDR2 from the germline V gene are MNHNS and SASEGT. The DNA of the CDR3 is TGTGCCAGCAGTCTGACGCGACAGGTCGGCCCCACCTTT. This translates into CASSLTRQVGPTF.

The rearrangement links TRBV18 to TRBJ2-5; 8 nucleotides align to TRBD1. This CDR3 region has 16 residues. Germline lookup yields CDR1 KGHSH and CDR2 LQKENI. Trimming cost V 8 bases and J 3 bases; bases outside gene matches: 14. The CDR3, as DNA: TGTGCCAGCACCCAGCTACAGGGGGGAGGTGAAGAGACCCAGTACTTC. It translates to CASTQLQGGGEETQYF. Variable domain in full (rest from reference TRBV18 and TRBJ2-5): NAGVMQNPRHLVRRRGQEARLRCSPMKGHSHVYWYRQLPEEGLKFMVYLQKENIIDESGMPKERFSAEFPKEGPSILRIQQVVRGDSAAYFCASTQLQGGGEETQYFGPGTRLLVL.

This clone was detected a few times. This chain uses TRBV27 with TRBJ2-7; 9 bases line up with TRBD1. The length of the CDR3 is 18 residues. The germline CDR1 and CDR2 sequences are MNHEY and SMNVEV (reference sequence). After removal of 5 bases from V and 4 bases from J, the junction contained 18 bases not matched to a gene. The CDR3 region is CASSTLPGTGSRSYEQYF. CDR3 bases: TGTGCCAGCAGTACCCTTCCCGGGACAGGGTCAAGGAGTTACGAGCAGTACTTC.

This rearrangement joins TRBV5-1 to TRBJ2-7; weak D call: TRBD1 (6 bases). Germline CDR1 SGHRS, CDR2 YFSETQ. This CDR3 contains 17 residues. The V end was cut by 3 bases, the J end by 2 bases, with 21 bases between. CDR3 sequence reads: CASSSFRSRGVAYEQYF. The CDR3 DNA reads TGCGCCAGCAGCTCATTTAGAAGCAGGGGTGTAGCCTACGAGCAGTACTTC.

This chain joins TRBV11-2 and TRBJ2-7; D is ambiguous. The CDR3 sequence is 13 residues long. Germline CDR1 SGHAT, CDR2 FQNNGV. Trimming stripped 0 bases from V and 3 bases from J, with 6 bases between. The CDR3 DNA reads as TGTGCCAGCAGCTTAGATTTTGGCTACGAGCAGTACTTC. Translation gives CASSLDFGYEQYF. The full variable domain, completed using reference TRBV11-2 and TRBJ2-7, is EAGVAQSPRYKIIEKRQSVAFWCNPISGHATLYWYQQILGQGPKLLIQFQNNGVVDDSQLPKDRFSAERLKGVDSTLKIQPAKLEDSAVYLCASSLDFGYEQYFGPGTRLTVT.

The CDR3 is CASSPDRDQPQHF. DNA for the CDR3: TGTGCCAGCAGCCCGGACAGGGATCAGCCCCAGCATTTT. This chain connects TRBV7-7 to TRBJ1-5; 8 bases are a match to TRBD1. The germline gives CDR1 SSHAT, CDR2 FNYEAQ (reference sequence). CDR3 length: 13 residues. Trimming removed 5 bases from V and 5 bases from J; junction bases left unmatched: 2.

This chain joins TRBV19 and TRBJ2-3; a weak D match, TRBD1 (5 bases). Germline V gene sequence: CDR1 LNHDA, CDR2 SQIVND (reference sequence). The V gene lost 6 bases and the J gene lost 3 bases, with 10 bases spanning the gap. The CDR3 has 13 amino acids. CDR3 nucleotide sequence: TGTGCCAGTAGCCCACAGGTGACAGATACGCAGTATTTT. Its translation: CASSPQVTDTQYF. Variable domain in full (rest from reference TRBV19 and TRBJ2-3): DGGITQSPKYLFRKEGQNVTLSCEQNLNHDAMYWYRQDPGQGLRLIYYSQIVNDFQKGDIAEGYSVSREKKESFPLTVTSAQKNPTAFYLCASSPQVTDTQYFGPGTRLTVL.